This T cell receptor (beta chain) derives from a study of CD8 T cells in ankylosing spondylitis. The CDR3 runs 14 residues. Trimming shortened V by 5 bases and J by 4 bases, and 14 bases separated the two germline ends. Germline V gene lookup returns CDR1 MNHEY and CDR2 SVGEGT. This clonotype was counted many times. TCRdb redid the calling of the 5' RACE reads with MiXCR, one entry per CDR3 protein. Here the sample spans 200,000 to 250,000 distinct CDR3 sequences, roughly a tenth being singletons. The sequence was collected from a male donor with ankylosing spondylitis or in good health (not recorded which). V gene TRBV6-2 or TRBV6-3 combines with J gene TRBJ1-1, with D unresolved. Sequenced sample: blood, either unsorted or a sorted T cell fraction (not recorded which). CDR3 residues: CASSPYQVATEAFF. The CDR3 DNA follows: TGTGCCAGCAGTCCCTACCAGGTGGCCACTGAAGCTTTCTTT.